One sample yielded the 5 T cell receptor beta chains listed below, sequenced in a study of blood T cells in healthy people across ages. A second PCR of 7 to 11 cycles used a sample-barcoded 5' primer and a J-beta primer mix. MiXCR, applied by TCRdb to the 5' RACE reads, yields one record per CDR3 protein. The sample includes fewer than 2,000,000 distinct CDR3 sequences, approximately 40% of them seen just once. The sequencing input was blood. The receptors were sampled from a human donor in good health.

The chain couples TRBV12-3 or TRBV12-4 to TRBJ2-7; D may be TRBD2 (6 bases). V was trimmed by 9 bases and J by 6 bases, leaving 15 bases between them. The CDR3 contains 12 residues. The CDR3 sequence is CASRLGGLEQYF. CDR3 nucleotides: TGTGCCAGTAGGTTGGGGGGACTCGAGCAGTACTTC.

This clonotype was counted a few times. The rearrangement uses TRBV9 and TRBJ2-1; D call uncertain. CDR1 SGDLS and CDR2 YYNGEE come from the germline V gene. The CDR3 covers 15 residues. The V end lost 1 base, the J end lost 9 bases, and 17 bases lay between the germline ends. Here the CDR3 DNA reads TGTGCCAGCAGCGTAAGATGGCTATCGGGTAGTGAGCAGTTCTTC. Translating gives CASSVRWLSGSEQFF.

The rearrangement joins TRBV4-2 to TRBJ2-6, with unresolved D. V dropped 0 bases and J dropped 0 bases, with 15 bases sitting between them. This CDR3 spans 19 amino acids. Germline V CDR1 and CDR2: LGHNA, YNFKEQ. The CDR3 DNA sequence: TGTGCCAGCAGCCAAGATCTGGGCAGATTGAACTCTGGGGCCAACGTCCTGACTTTC. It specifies CASSQDLGRLNSGANVLTF.

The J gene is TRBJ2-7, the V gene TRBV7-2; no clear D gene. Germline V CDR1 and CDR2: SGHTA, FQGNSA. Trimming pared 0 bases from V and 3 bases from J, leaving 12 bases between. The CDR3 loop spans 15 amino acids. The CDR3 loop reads CASSLALGPDYEQYF. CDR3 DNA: TGTGCCAGCAGCTTAGCGCTGGGCCCAGACTACGAGCAGTACTTC.

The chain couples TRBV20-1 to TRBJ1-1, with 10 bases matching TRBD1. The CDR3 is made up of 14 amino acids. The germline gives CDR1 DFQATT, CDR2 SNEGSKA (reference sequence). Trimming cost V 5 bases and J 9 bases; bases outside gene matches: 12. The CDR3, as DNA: TGCAGTGCTTCTCTACCATGGGACAGGGGCCAAGCTTTCTTT. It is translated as CSASLPWDRGQAFF.